Each of the 17 T cell receptor beta chains below was sequenced from the same sample in a study of cytomegalovirus exposure and HLA in healthy donors. PCR used 60 Vbeta primers and 13 Jbeta primers. Sequenced by immunoSEQ multiplex PCR; TCRdb stores in-frame clones only, minus some. The sample lists about 160,000 clones, roughly four fifths occurring once. Sequencing used PBMCs. These receptors were obtained from a woman between 40 and 50 years old in good health and CMV-seronegative.

The CDR3 reads CASSEAGASWGEQYF. Written as DNA, the CDR3 is TGTGCCAGCAGTGAAGCGGGGGCCAGCTGGGGGGAGCAGTACTTC. The chain joins TRBV6-1 to TRBJ2-7, with D possibly being TRBD1 (6 bases). Germline CDR1 MNHNS, CDR2 SASEGT. V was shortened by 0 bases and J by 7 bases, with 16 bases between the two germline ends. This CDR3 has 15 residues.

V gene TRBV5-6 combines with J gene TRBJ2-3; TRBD2 matches at 12 bases. Germline values: CDR1 SGHDT, CDR2 YYEEEE. The CDR3 sequence is 17 residues long. The V and J ends lost 2 bases and 5 bases, in that order; junction bases with no gene match: 9. In DNA form, the CDR3 reads TGTGCCAGCAGCTTCTTGGCTAGCGGGGGGGACAGAGATACGCAGTATTTT. Its protein is CASSFLASGGDRDTQYF.

The chain is built from TRBV10-3 and TRBJ1-1; 7 bases are a match to TRBD1. The CDR3 sequence is 16 residues long. The J segment lost 6 bases and the V segment lost 2 bases, leaving 12 bases of the junction unmatched. Germline-derived CDR1 and CDR2 are ENHRY and SYGVKD. CDR3 sequence (DNA): TGTGCCATCAGTGAGGGGTCGACAGGGTGGACCGCTGAAGCTTTCTTT. Translated: CAISEGSTGWTAEAFF.

The CDR3 loop reads CASSIVAGTEANIQYF. CDR3 coding DNA: TGTGCCAGTAGTATAGTTGCCGGGACAGAGGCAAACATTCAGTACTTC. The chain couples TRBV19 to TRBJ2-4; 7 bases agree with TRBD1. Germline V gene sequence: CDR1 LNHDA, CDR2 SQIVND (reference sequence). This CDR3 is 16 amino acids long. The V segment lost 1 base and the J segment 6 bases; nucleotides outside the gene matches: 9.

The rearrangement uses TRBV9 and TRBJ2-3; D is unresolved. The CDR3 totals 15 residues. Germline values: CDR1 SGDLS, CDR2 YYNGEE. Trimming removed 3 bases from V and 4 bases from J, with 15 bases in between. CDR3 sequence: CASSAKYVRADTQYF. CDR3 DNA: TGTGCCAGCAGCGCCAAGTACGTTCGGGCAGATACGCAGTATTTT.

The chain has TRBV6-6 and TRBJ1-5, with a possible D match to TRBD1 (6 bases). V lost 4 bases to trimming and J lost 5 bases, with 15 bases between them. This CDR3 contains 15 residues. From germline, CDR1 is MNHNY and CDR2 SVGAGI (reference sequence). CDR3 nucleotides: TGTGCCAGCAGTTTGCAGGGGCTCGCTCATCAGCCCCAGCATTTT. Translating it yields CASSLQGLAHQPQHF.

This chain joins TRBV5-1 and TRBJ2-7, with D possibly matching TRBD2 (5 bases). Germline V lookup: CDR1 SGHRS, CDR2 YFSETQ. Trimming pared 6 bases from V and 0 bases from J, leaving 16 bases between. The CDR3 spans 15 residues. CDR3 DNA sequence: TGCGCCAGCAAATTCGGGGTCCCAACCTCCTACGAGCAGTACTTC. This translates into CASKFGVPTSYEQYF.

The chain couples TRBV5-1 to TRBJ2-5; 7 bases align to TRBD2. CDR3 length: 14 amino acids. Germline V gene lookup returns CDR1 SGHRS and CDR2 YFSETQ. V dropped 4 bases and J dropped 5; count of bases not matched to a gene: 8. The chain's CDR3 is CASSPTSWGETQYF. The CDR3, as DNA: TGCGCCAGCAGCCCGACTAGCTGGGGGGAGACCCAGTACTTC.

Here the CDR3 reads CASSSQPGQGVCEQYF. For the CDR3, the DNA is TGCGCCAGCAGCTCACAACCGGGGCAGGGGGTATGCGAGCAGTACTTC. The V gene is TRBV5-1, the J gene TRBJ2-7, with 7 bases lining up with TRBD1. CDR1 is SGHRS, CDR2 YFSETQ, per germline. The CDR3 has 16 amino acids. With V trimmed by 3 bases and J by 6 bases, 15 bases remained unmatched. Based on the CDR3 plus reference TRBV5-1 and TRBJ2-7, the full variable domain is KAGVTQTPRYLIKTRGQQVTLSCSPISGHRSVSWYQQTPGQGLQFLFEYFSETQRNKGNFPGRFSGRQFSNSRSEMNVSTLELGDSALYLCASSSQPGQGVCEQYFGPGTRLTVT.

The J gene is TRBJ1-2, the V gene TRBV28; TRBD1 matches 7 bases. With 5 bases clipped from V and 5 bases from J, the junction kept 2 bases outside the gene matches. The CDR3 has 12 residues. In germline, CDR1 is MDHEN, CDR2 SYDVKM. Here the CDR3 DNA reads TGTGCCAGCAGTACAGGGGCGTATGGCTACACCTTC. It codes for CASSTGAYGYTF.

This clone has more than one count but fewer than ten. V gene TRBV2 combines with J gene TRBJ1-1; D is undetermined. Germline V gene sequence: CDR1 SNHLY, CDR2 FYNNEI. Trimming took off 1 base at V and 7 bases at J, with 10 bases between the two ends. CDR3 length: 13 residues. CDR3 protein: CASSEVVRIEAFF. CDR3 bases: TGTGCCAGCAGTGAAGTAGTCCGAATTGAAGCTTTCTTT.

The rearrangement joins TRBV5-6 to TRBJ2-2, with D tentatively TRBD2 (6 bases). Germline CDR1 and CDR2: SGHDT and YYEEEE. Between the trimmed V and J ends, which lost 1 base and 0 bases, there was a span of 10 bases. The CDR3 totals 16 residues. CDR3 protein: CASSLFGGTNTGELFF. The CDR3 region has the DNA TGTGCCAGCAGCTTGTTTGGCGGGACGAACACCGGGGAGCTGTTTTTT.

The rearrangement uses TRBV4-2 and TRBJ2-3, with D possibly being TRBD2 (5 bases). The CDR3 runs 15 residues. Germline CDR1 and CDR2: LGHNA and YNFKEQ. The ends were cut back, 0 bases at V and 1 base at J, with 8 bases in the middle. For the CDR3, the DNA is TGTGCCAGCAGCCAAGACCTAGCCGGCACAGATACGCAGTATTTT. Its translation: CASSQDLAGTDTQYF.

A single count supports this clone. The chain carries TRBV19 and TRBJ2-3; TRBD2 matches 7 bases. J gave up 5 bases and V 2 bases, and 7 bases lay outside the gene matches. CDR1 LNHDA and CDR2 SQIVND come from the germline V gene (reference sequence). CDR3 length: 15 amino acids. The DNA for the CDR3 is TGTGCCAGTAGTATAAGGCTAGCGGCCAGAGATACGCAGTATTTT. It yields the protein CASSIRLAARDTQYF.

This chain joins TRBV7-3 and TRBJ1-1; TRBD1 might be the D (5 bases). CDR3 length: 14 residues. V was clipped by 5 bases and J by 1 base, with 11 bases between them. Germline loops: CDR1 SGHTA, CDR2 FQGTGA. CDR3 sequence: CASSPTASNTEAFF. CDR3 coding DNA: TGTGCCAGCAGCCCGACAGCCTCGAACACTGAAGCTTTCTTT.

This clone was counted only a few times. J is TRBJ1-2 and V is TRBV7-6; the D is unclear. The CDR3 sequence is 15 residues long. Trimming took 1 base from V and 5 from J, leaving 14 bases between them. Germline lookup yields CDR1 SGHVS and CDR2 FNYEAQ. CDR3 nucleotides: TGTGCCAGCAGCTTAGGGAGCACGCGTCGTTATGGCTACACCTTC. Translation gives CASSLGSTRRYGYTF.

J is TRBJ2-3 and V is TRBV10-1, with a tentative D call TRBD2 (6 bases). V dropped 3 bases and J dropped 9 bases, with 7 bases sitting between them. CDR3 length: 11 amino acids. The germline V gene encodes CDR1 WNHNN and CDR2 SYGVQD (reference sequence). Here the CDR3 reads CASSEGLTQYF. DNA of the CDR3: TGCGCCAGCAGTGAAGGACTAACGCAGTATTTT.